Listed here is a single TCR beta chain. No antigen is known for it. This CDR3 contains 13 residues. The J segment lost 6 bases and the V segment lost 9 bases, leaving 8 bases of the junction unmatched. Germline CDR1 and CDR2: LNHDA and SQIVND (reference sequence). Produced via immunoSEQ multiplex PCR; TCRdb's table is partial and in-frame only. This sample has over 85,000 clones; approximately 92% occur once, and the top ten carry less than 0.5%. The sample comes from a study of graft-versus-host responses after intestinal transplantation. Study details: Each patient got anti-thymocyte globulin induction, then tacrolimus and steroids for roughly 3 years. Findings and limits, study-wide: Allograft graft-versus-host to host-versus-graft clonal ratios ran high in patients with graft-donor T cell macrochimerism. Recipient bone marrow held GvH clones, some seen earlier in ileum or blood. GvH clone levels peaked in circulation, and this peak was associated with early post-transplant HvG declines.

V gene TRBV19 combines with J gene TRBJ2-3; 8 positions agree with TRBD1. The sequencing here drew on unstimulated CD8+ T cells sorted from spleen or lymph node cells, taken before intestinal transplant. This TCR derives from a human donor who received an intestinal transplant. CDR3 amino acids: CASGQGGIDTQYF. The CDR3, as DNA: TGTGCCAGCGGACAGGGTGGGATCGATACGCAGTATTTT.